This T cell receptor beta chain was observed in a study of blood T cell repertoires in COVID-19. Sequenced by immunoSEQ multiplex PCR; TCRdb stores in-frame clones only, minus some. The sample yields over 100,000 clones, 85% to 90% seen once. The germline V and J ends were trimmed by 6 bases and 4 bases, with 18 bases remaining between them. The CDR3 is 15 amino acids. Germline CDR1 MNHEY, CDR2 SVGAGI. The sequence was obtained from a man between 60 and 75 years old with COVID-19, enrolled during active disease. The chain employs TRBV6-5 and TRBJ1-1; TRBD1 is a possible D gene (6 bases). The sequencing sample was made of peripheral blood. The CDR3: CASSRLQGMSTEAFF. Here the CDR3 DNA reads TGTGCCAGCAGCCGATTACAGGGAATGAGCACTGAAGCTTTCTTT.